This TCR beta chain is drawn from a study of siplizumab effects on memory and regulatory T cells (dated by TCRdb to the late 2010s). About the investigation overall: The study looked at the effect of siplizumab, an anti-CD2 antibody, on alloreactive T-cell subsets in allogeneic mixed lymphocyte reactions made from human PBMCs.

The library was obtained by the immunoSEQ multiplex PCR assay. Each sample had 85,000 to 100,000 TCR templates assayed by the deep sequencing platform. Genomic DNA extracted from sorted T cells was the material used for TCRbeta CDR3 sequencing. For the original study's pipeline: The R programming language was used for clonal analysis of TCRbeta CDR3 data. Alloreactive CD4+ and CD8+ clones were identified by comparing unstimulated samples to CFSE-low samples taken after the reaction. Regulatory or non-regulatory origin of alloreactive CD4+ clones was assigned by matching sequences to the sorted unstimulated Treg and non-Treg repertoires. TCRdb stores this immuneACCESS table with in-frame sequences only. Part of the clones is absent; in the studies checked, under half of the shortfall reflects unresolved V genes, and no reason is known for the rest. The V and J calls and clone size come from that table; D and trimming were worked out from the DNA. The sample yields approximately 100,000 clones; about 90% were counted once. The leading ten clones occupy around 0.77% of the sample.

Summary of the overall study and its limitations: No functional confirmation was obtained for the suppressive function of proliferating Tregs from siplizumab cultures. Roughly 80-95% of proliferating CD4+ or CD8+ clones could not be assigned a naive or memory phenotype. Sequences below about 10^-5 frequency were poorly captured, so only a minor fraction of alloreactive clones could be mapped to unstimulated subsets. The cumulative frequency of alloreactive sequences that could be traced back to unstimulated CD4+ memory T cells was significantly reduced by siplizumab. Unstimulated naive T cells appeared more diverse than memory T cells, and naive cells seemed to contribute substantially to the alloresponse. In reactions with siplizumab, an average of roughly 70% of mappable alloreactive CD4+ clones were Treg-derived, compared with roughly 26% in control reactions.

Sorted unstimulated T cells and proliferating T cells recovered from mixed lymphocyte reactions were subjected to TCRbeta CDR3 sequencing. Fresh whole blood from approximately ten HLA-typed healthy donors was used to isolate PBMCs. To map where alloreactive clones came from, unstimulated CD4+ regulatory T cells were FACS-sorted. On this clone itself: No cognate antigen has been identified for it. The input lacks base qualities; no much larger clone sits a single base away.

The TCR comes from a human donor in good health. The material sequenced was Tregs sorted from blood.

The CDR3 here reads CASSLTTGSGPGALHF. The sequenced DNA: TGTGCCAGCAGTTTAACCACAGGGTCGGGACCAGGGGCCCTCCACTTT. The V gene is TRBV27 and the J gene is TRBJ1-6; TRBD1 might be the D gene, on 6 matching bases. Trimming takes 2 bases from V and 14 bases from J, and the germline ends sit 22 bases apart. The germline V gene (reference sequence) gives CDR1 as MNHEY and CDR2 as SMNVEV. Including cysteine and phenylalanine, the CDR3 has 16 amino acids. The only DNA kept is the CDR3, 48 bases in frame from the first base.